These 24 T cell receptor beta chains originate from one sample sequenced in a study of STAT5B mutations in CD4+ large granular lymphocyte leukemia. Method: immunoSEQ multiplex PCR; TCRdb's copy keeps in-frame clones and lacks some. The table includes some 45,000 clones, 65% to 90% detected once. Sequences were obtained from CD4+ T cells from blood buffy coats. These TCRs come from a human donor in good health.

CDR3 nucleotide sequence: TGTGCCAGCAGCTCCGGGGGTACTGAAGCTTTCTTT. Protein sequence: CASSSGGTEAFF. J is TRBJ1-1 and V is TRBV6-5; D perhaps matches TRBD1 (5 bases). Trimming left V 6 bases short and J 5 bases short, with 10 bases between. Germline V lookup: CDR1 MNHEY, CDR2 SVGAGI. The CDR3 loop spans 12 amino acids.

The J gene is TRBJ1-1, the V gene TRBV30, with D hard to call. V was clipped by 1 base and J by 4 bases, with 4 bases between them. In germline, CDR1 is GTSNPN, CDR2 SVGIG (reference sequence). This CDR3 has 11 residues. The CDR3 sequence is CAWSGFTEAFF. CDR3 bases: TGTGCCTGGAGTGGGTTCACTGAAGCTTTCTTT.

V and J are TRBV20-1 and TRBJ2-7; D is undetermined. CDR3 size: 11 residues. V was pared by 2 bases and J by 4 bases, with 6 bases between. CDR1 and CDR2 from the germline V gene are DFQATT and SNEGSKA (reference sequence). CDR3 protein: CSARQGYEQYF. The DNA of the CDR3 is TGCAGTGCTAGACAAGGTTACGAGCAGTACTTC.

As DNA, the CDR3 is TGCGCCAGCAGCTTGGGTGCGAACACTGAAGCTTTCTTT. Protein product: CASSLGANTEAFF. V is TRBV5-1 and J is TRBJ1-1; no clear D gene. The CDR3 contains 13 residues. V was trimmed by 0 bases and J by 1 base, leaving 4 bases between them. In germline, CDR1 is SGHRS, CDR2 YFSETQ. The whole variable domain, filled in from reference TRBV5-1 and TRBJ1-1, reads KAGVTQTPRYLIKTRGQQVTLSCSPISGHRSVSWYQQTPGQGLQFLFEYFSETQRNKGNFPGRFSGRQFSNSRSEMNVSTLELGDSALYLCASSLGANTEAFFGQGTRLTVV.

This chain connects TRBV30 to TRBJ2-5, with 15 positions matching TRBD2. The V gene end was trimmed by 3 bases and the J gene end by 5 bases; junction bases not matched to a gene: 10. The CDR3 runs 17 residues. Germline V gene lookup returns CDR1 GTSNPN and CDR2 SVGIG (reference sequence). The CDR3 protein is CAWSESGLAGGRETQYF. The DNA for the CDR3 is TGTGCCTGGAGCGAGTCTGGACTAGCGGGAGGGCGGGAGACCCAGTACTTC.

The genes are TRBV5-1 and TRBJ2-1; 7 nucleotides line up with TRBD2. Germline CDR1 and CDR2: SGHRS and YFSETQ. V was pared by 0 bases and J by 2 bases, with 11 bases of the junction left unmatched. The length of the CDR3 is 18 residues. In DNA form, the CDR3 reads TGCGCCAGCAGCTTGGCCCCTAGCGGAGGACTTACCTACAATGAGCAGTTCTTC. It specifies CASSLAPSGGLTYNEQFF.

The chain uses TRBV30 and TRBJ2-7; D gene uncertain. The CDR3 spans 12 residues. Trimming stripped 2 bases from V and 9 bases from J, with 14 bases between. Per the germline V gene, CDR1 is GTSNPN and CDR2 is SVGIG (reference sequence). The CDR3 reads CAWSPSADLQYF. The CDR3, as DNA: TGTGCCTGGAGTCCCTCGGCAGACTTGCAGTACTTC.

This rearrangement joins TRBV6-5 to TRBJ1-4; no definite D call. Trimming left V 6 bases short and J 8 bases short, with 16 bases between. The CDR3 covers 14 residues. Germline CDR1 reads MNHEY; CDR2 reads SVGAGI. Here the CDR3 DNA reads TGTGCCAGCAGCTTCGCCAGAGGGCGGGAAAAACTGTTTTTT. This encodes CASSFARGREKLFF.

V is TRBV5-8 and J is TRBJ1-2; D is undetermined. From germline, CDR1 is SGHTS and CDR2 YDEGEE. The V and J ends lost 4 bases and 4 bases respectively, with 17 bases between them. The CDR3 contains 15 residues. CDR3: CASSPPKGISYGYTF. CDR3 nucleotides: TGTGCCAGCAGCCCCCCAAAAGGGATTAGCTATGGCTACACCTTC. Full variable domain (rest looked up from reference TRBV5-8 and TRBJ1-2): EAGVTQSPTHLIKTRGQQATLRCSPISGHTSVYWYQQALGLGLQFLLWYDEGEERNRGNFPPRFSGRQFPNYSSELNVNALELEDSALYLCASSPPKGISYGYTFGSGTRLTVV.

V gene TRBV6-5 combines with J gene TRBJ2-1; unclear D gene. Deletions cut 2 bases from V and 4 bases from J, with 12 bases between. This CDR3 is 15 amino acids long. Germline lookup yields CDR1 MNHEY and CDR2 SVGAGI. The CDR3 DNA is TGTGCCAGCAGTTACAATTCGCGGCCGTACAATGAGCAGTTCTTC. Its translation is CASSYNSRPYNEQFF.

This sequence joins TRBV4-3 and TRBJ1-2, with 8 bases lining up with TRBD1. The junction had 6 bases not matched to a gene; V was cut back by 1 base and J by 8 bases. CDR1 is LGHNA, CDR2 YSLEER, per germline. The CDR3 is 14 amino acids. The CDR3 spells CASSQVQQGVGYTF. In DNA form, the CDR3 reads TGCGCCAGCAGCCAAGTGCAACAGGGGGTGGGCTACACCTTC.

CDR3 DNA: TGTGCCAGCAGCTTTACAGGGGGCTTTAGCAATCAGCCCCAGCATTTT. Translated, it gives CASSFTGGFSNQPQHF. V is TRBV7-2 and J is TRBJ1-5; 9 nucleotides match TRBD1. The CDR3 runs to 16 residues. Germline values: CDR1 SGHTA, CDR2 FQGNSA. V trimming: 3 bases; J trimming: 0 bases; junction bases outside the gene matches: 3. Combining the CDR3 with reference TRBV7-2 and TRBJ1-5 gives the whole variable domain GAGVSQSPSNKVTEKGKDVELRCDPISGHTALYWYRQSLGQGLEFLIYFQGNSAPDKSGLPSDRFSAERTGGSVSTLTIQRTQQEDSAVYLCASSFTGGFSNQPQHFGDGTRLSIL.

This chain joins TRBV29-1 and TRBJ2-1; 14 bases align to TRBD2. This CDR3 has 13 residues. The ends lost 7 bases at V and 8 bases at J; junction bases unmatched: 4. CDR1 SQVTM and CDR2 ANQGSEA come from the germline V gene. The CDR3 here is CSGGLAGGDEQFF. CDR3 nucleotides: TGCAGCGGCGGACTAGCGGGAGGCGATGAGCAGTTCTTC.

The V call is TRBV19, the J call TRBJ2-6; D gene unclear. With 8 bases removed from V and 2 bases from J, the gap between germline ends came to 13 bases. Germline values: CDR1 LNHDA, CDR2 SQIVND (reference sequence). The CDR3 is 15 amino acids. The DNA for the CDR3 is TGTGCCAGTTCGATTGCGGCGACTGGGGCCAACGTCCTGACTTTC. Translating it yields CASSIAATGANVLTF.

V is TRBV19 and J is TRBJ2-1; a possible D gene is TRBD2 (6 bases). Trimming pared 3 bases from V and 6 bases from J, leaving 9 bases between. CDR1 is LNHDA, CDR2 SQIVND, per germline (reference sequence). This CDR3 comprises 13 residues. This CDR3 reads CASSIRLGNEQFF. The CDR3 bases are TGTGCCAGTAGTATTCGACTAGGCAATGAGCAGTTCTTC.

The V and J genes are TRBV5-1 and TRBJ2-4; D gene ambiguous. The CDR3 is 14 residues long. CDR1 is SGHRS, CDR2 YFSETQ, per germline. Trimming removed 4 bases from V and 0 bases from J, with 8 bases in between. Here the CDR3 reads CASSPSLAKNIQYF. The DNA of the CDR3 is TGCGCCAGCAGCCCCTCCCTAGCCAAAAACATTCAGTACTTC.

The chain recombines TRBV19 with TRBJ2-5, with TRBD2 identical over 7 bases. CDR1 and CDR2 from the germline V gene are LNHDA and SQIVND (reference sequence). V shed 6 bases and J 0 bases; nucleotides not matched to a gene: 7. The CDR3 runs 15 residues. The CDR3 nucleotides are TGTGCCAGTAGCACTAGCGTTTTCTACCAAGAGACCCAGTACTTC. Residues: CASSTSVFYQETQYF.

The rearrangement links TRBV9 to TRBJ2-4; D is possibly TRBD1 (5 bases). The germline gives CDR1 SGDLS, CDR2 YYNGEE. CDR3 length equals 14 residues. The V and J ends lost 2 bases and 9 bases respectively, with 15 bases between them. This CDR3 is CASSVLDNTGIQYF. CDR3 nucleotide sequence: TGTGCCAGCAGCGTGTTGGACAACACGGGCATTCAGTACTTC.

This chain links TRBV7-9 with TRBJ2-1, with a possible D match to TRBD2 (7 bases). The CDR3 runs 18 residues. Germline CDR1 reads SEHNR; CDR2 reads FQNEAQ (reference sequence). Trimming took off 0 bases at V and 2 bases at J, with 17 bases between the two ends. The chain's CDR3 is CASSLAPIGGRAYNEQFF. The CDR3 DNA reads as TGTGCCAGCAGCTTAGCCCCAATAGGGGGGAGGGCCTACAATGAGCAGTTCTTC.

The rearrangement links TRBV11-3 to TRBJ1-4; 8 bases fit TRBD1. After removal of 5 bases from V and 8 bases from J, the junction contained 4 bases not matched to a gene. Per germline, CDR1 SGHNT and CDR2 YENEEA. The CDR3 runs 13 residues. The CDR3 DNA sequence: TGTGCCAGCAGCGCCGGACAGGGCGAAAAACTGTTTTTT. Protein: CASSAGQGEKLFF. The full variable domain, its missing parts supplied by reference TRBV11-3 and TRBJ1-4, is EAGVVQSPRYKIIEKKQPVAFWCNPISGHNTLYWYLQNLGQGPELLIRYENEEAVDDSQLPKDRFSAERLKGVDSTLKIQPAELGDSAVYLCASSAGQGEKLFFGSGTQLSVL.

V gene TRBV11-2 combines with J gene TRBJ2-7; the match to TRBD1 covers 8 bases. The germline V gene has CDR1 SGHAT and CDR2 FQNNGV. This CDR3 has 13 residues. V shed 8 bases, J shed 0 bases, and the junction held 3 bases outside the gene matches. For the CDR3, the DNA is TGTGCCAGCCGGGGACAGGCCTCCTACGAGCAGTACTTC. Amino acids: CASRGQASYEQYF.

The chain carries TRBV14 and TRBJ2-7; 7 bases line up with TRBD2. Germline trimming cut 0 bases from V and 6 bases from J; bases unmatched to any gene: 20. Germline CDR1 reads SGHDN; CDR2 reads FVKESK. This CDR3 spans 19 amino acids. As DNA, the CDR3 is TGTGCCAGCAGCCAAGATAGTAGTCGGAGTCGGGGGGAGAGGGGCGAGCAGTACTTC. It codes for CASSQDSSRSRGERGEQYF.

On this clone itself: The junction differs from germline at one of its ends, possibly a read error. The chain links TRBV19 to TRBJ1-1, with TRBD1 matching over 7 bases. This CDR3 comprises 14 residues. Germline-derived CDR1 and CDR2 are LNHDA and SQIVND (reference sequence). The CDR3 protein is CASSVDRAHTEAFF. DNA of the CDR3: TGTGCCAGTAGTGTAGACAGGGCTCACACTGAAGCTTTCTTT.

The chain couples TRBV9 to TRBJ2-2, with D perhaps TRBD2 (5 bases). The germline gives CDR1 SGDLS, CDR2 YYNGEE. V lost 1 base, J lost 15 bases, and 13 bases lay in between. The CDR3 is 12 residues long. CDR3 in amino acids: CASSVSDGAVFF. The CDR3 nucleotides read TGTGCCAGCAGCGTATCGGACGGAGCGGTGTTTTTT. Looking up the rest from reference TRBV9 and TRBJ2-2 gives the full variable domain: DSGVTQTPKHLITATGQRVTLRCSPRSGDLSVYWYQQSLDQGLQFLIQYYNGEERAKGNILERFSAQQFPDLHSELNLSSLELGDSALYFCASSVSDGAVFFGEGSRLTVL.